Listed here are 28 T cell receptor beta chains from one sample, sequenced in a study of siplizumab effects on memory and regulatory T cells (dated by TCRdb to the late 2010s). The library was built by means of the immunoSEQ multiplex PCR assay. TCRdb took over this immuneACCESS table, retaining in-frame rearrangements with V and J assigned. Such tables are incomplete; in checked studies, under half of the missing clones stem from an unresolved V gene, and the remainder is unexplained. The sample yields some 100,000 clones; about 91% were counted once. Around 2.6% of the sample lies in the top ten. Sequenced: CD4+ T cells sorted from blood. All receptors derive from a human donor in good health. Some clones in this sample may be carry-over from other donors' samples.

This clone came up once. V and J are TRBV11-2 and TRBJ2-3; 7 positions agree with TRBD2. V lost 5 bases, J lost 4 bases, and 9 bases stayed unmatched. CDR3 length: 15 amino acids. Germline lookup yields CDR1 SGHAT and CDR2 FQNNGV. CDR3 region: CASSKQLATPDTQYF. The DNA of the CDR3 is TGTGCCAGCAGCAAACAACTAGCGACTCCAGATACGCAGTATTTT.

V and J are TRBV6-5 and TRBJ1-3; the D is unclear. Germline V CDR1 and CDR2: MNHEY, SVGAGI. The CDR3 loop spans 15 amino acids. V dropped 2 bases and J dropped 0 bases, with 8 bases sitting between them. CDR3 sequence: CASSYARSSGNTIYF. The DNA of the CDR3 is TGTGCCAGCAGTTACGCCAGAAGCTCTGGAAACACCATATATTTT.

This chain connects TRBV29-1 to TRBJ2-7; D is unclear. Trimming took off 2 bases at V and 7 bases at J, with 12 bases between the two ends. The CDR3 runs 12 residues. Germline assignment: CDR1 SQVTM and CDR2 ANQGSEA. This chain's CDR3 is CSVESGNLEQYF. The CDR3 DNA follows: TGCAGCGTTGAATCCGGTAACCTGGAGCAGTACTTC.

The chain joins TRBV30 to TRBJ1-2; unclear D gene. The V and J ends lost 1 base and 5 bases respectively, with 8 bases between them. This CDR3 is built from 12 residues. Germline V CDR1 and CDR2: GTSNPN, SVGIG (reference sequence). CDR3 amino acids: CAWSGGQYGYTF. CDR3 nucleotide sequence: TGTGCCTGGAGTGGGGGTCAATATGGCTACACCTTC.

V is TRBV18 and J is TRBJ2-3, with a weak D call TRBD2 (6 bases). V lost 6 bases to trimming and J lost 0 bases, with 13 bases between them. Germline assignment: CDR1 KGHSH and CDR2 LQKENI. This CDR3 comprises 15 residues. The CDR3 sequence is CASSPGGHSTDTQYF. As DNA, the CDR3 is TGTGCCAGCTCGCCCGGGGGTCATAGCACAGATACGCAGTATTTT.

This clone was seen once. The V and J genes are TRBV11-2 and TRBJ2-1; no firm D call. Germline assignment: CDR1 SGHAT and CDR2 FQNNGV. With 3 bases removed from V and 0 bases from J, the gap between germline ends came to 9 bases. The CDR3 is 15 amino acids. The CDR3 DNA sequence: TGTGCCAGCAGCTTTAATGGGGACTCCTACAATGAGCAGTTCTTC. Residues: CASSFNGDSYNEQFF.

The chain is built from TRBV6-5 and TRBJ1-2; possible D gene TRBD1, 5 bases. V dropped 3 bases and J dropped 5 bases, with 19 bases sitting between them. CDR1 and CDR2 (germline): MNHEY, SVGAGI. This CDR3 is built from 16 residues. For the CDR3, the DNA is TGTGCCAGCAGTTATAATGAAGGGGCGCCAGGTTATGGCTACACCTTC. This sequence encodes CASSYNEGAPGYGYTF.

The chain combines TRBV7-3 with TRBJ2-1; 7 nucleotides line up with TRBD2. The V gene end was trimmed by 2 bases and the J gene end by 6 bases; junction bases not matched to a gene: 7. The CDR3 has 15 residues. Germline V gives CDR1 SGHTA, CDR2 FQGTGA. The CDR3, as DNA: TGTGCCAGCAGCTTACTGGCGGGAGTCCCCAATGAGCAGTTCTTC. The encoded protein is CASSLLAGVPNEQFF.

V and J are TRBV2 and TRBJ1-1, with 9 bases identical to TRBD1. J lost 4 bases, V lost 7 bases, and 4 bases had no gene match. The germline CDR1 and CDR2 sequences are SNHLY and FYNNEI. The CDR3 loop spans 13 amino acids. DNA for the CDR3: TGTGCCAGCACGCCGGACAGGGGCACTGAAGCTTTCTTT. This encodes CASTPDRGTEAFF.

This chain links TRBV5-4 with TRBJ2-3; 12 nucleotides line up with TRBD2. This CDR3 comprises 18 residues. V was pared by 4 bases and J by 4 bases, with 13 bases of the junction left unmatched. Germline CDR1 is SGHNT and CDR2 is YYREEE (reference sequence). As DNA, the CDR3 is TGTGCCAGCAGCCCCCCAGGGCTAGCGGGAGGGGTACCAGATACGCAGTATTTT. The encoded protein is CASSPPGLAGGVPDTQYF.

The rearrangement joins TRBV7-9 to TRBJ2-2; D is unclear. V was clipped by 1 base and J by 6 bases, with 9 bases between them. The CDR3 totals 14 residues. Germline V gives CDR1 SEHNR, CDR2 FQNEAQ (reference sequence). Here the CDR3 DNA reads TGTGCCAGCAGCTTAGACAGTCTTGCCGGGGAGCTGTTTTTT. Translated: CASSLDSLAGELFF. Variable domain in full (rest from reference TRBV7-9 and TRBJ2-2): DTGVSQNPRHKITKRGQNVTFRCDPISEHNRLYWYRQTLGQGPEFLTYFQNEAQLEKSRLLSDRFSAERPKGSFSTLEIQRTEQGDSAMYLCASSLDSLAGELFFGEGSRLTVL.

The CDR3 loop is CASSPGLAGGSETQYF. DNA for the CDR3: TGCGCCAGCAGCCCGGGACTAGCGGGAGGATCGGAGACCCAGTACTTC. V gene TRBV5-1 combines with J gene TRBJ2-5; 15 bases are a match to TRBD2. This CDR3 has 16 amino acids. Trimming at V came to 4 bases and at J to 5 bases, leaving 6 bases not matched to a gene. The germline gives CDR1 SGHRS, CDR2 YFSETQ. Based on the CDR3 plus reference TRBV5-1 and TRBJ2-5, the full variable domain is KAGVTQTPRYLIKTRGQQVTLSCSPISGHRSVSWYQQTPGQGLQFLFEYFSETQRNKGNFPGRFSGRQFSNSRSEMNVSTLELGDSALYLCASSPGLAGGSETQYFGPGTRLLVL.

The chain employs TRBV4-2 and TRBJ2-7; 10 bases fit TRBD2. The CDR3 spans 16 residues. CDR1 LGHNA and CDR2 YNFKEQ come from the germline V gene. V lost 5 bases to trimming and J lost 3 bases; unmatched junction nucleotides: 10. DNA for the CDR3: TGTGCCAGCAGCGGGGGACGGACTAGCGGCATCTACGAGCAGTACTTC. Translation gives CASSGGRTSGIYEQYF.

The rearrangement links TRBV7-9 to TRBJ2-2, with D hard to call. Trimming shortened V by 1 base and J by 4 bases, and 13 bases separated the two germline ends. The CDR3 covers 16 residues. From germline, CDR1 is SEHNR and CDR2 FQNEAQ (reference sequence). This CDR3 is CASSLDLGYSTGELFF. The DNA of the CDR3 is TGTGCCAGCAGCTTAGATCTGGGGTATTCCACCGGGGAGCTGTTTTTT. Using reference TRBV7-9 and TRBJ2-2 for the parts outside the CDR3, the full variable domain is DTGVSQNPRHKITKRGQNVTFRCDPISEHNRLYWYRQTLGQGPEFLTYFQNEAQLEKSRLLSDRFSAERPKGSFSTLEIQRTEQGDSAMYLCASSLDLGYSTGELFFGEGSRLTVL.

The chain employs TRBV30 and TRBJ1-4, with 7 bases identical to TRBD1. Germline V gives CDR1 GTSNPN, CDR2 SVGIG (reference sequence). The CDR3 sequence is 14 residues long. V gave up 3 bases and J gave up 5 bases; unmatched junction bases: 6. The CDR3 spells CAWSPGTANEKLFF. CDR3 coding DNA: TGTGCCTGGAGCCCCGGGACAGCGAATGAAAAACTGTTTTTT.

J is TRBJ1-1 and V is TRBV15; D is perhaps TRBD1 (6 bases). The ends were cut back, 2 bases at V and 8 bases at J, with 9 bases in the middle. The CDR3 extends over 12 amino acids. Germline V gives CDR1 LNHNV, CDR2 YYDKDF (reference sequence). CDR3 protein: CATSRTGIEAFF. The CDR3 nucleotides are TGTGCCACCAGCAGAACAGGGATCGAAGCTTTCTTT.

The chain uses TRBV21-1 and TRBJ2-7. TRBV21-1 is deemed a pseudogene. The CDR3 is made up of 12 amino acids. CDR3 DNA: TGTGCCAGCAGACACGGATTCTACGAGCAGTACTTC. Its translation: CASRHGFYEQYF.

This rearrangement joins TRBV19 to TRBJ1-5; D may be TRBD1 (6 bases). Germline loops: CDR1 LNHDA, CDR2 SQIVND (reference sequence). The ends were cut back, 8 bases at V and 0 bases at J, with 14 bases in the middle. This CDR3 has 15 amino acids. CDR3 sequence reads: CASGKGEHSNQPQHF. The CDR3 region has the DNA TGTGCCAGTGGTAAGGGGGAGCATAGCAATCAGCCCCAGCATTTT. The full variable domain, in which reference TRBV19 and TRBJ1-5 provide the parts outside the CDR3, is DGGITQSPKYLFRKEGQNVTLSCEQNLNHDAMYWYRQDPGQGLRLIYYSQIVNDFQKGDIAEGYSVSREKKESFPLTVTSAQKNPTAFYLCASGKGEHSNQPQHFGDGTRLSIL.

CDR3 in DNA: TGTGCCAGCAGTTACTCTATGGGAGAGCAGTACTTC. Amino acids: CASSYSMGEQYF. This chain links TRBV6-5 with TRBJ2-7; the D is unclear. The CDR3 has 12 amino acids. From germline, CDR1 is MNHEY and CDR2 SVGAGI. Deletions cut 0 bases from V and 7 bases from J, with 7 bases between.

The chain has TRBV4-1 and TRBJ2-5, with 10 positions matching TRBD2. The length of the CDR3 is 15 residues. Germline V lookup: CDR1 MGHRA, CDR2 YSYEKL. The V and J ends lost 4 bases and 3 bases, in that order; junction bases with no gene match: 5. This CDR3 is CASSLILAGEETQYF. The CDR3 bases are TGCGCCAGCAGCCTTATCCTAGCGGGAGAAGAGACCCAGTACTTC.

The table lists this clone with a count of one. V and J are TRBV7-9 and TRBJ1-2; D is possibly TRBD1 (5 bases). The CDR3 spans 19 residues. Looked up from germline, CDR1 is SEHNR and CDR2 is FQNEAQ (reference sequence). Trimming took off 8 bases at V and 0 bases at J, with 28 bases between the two ends. The CDR3 reads CASSIALIMRGTTNYGYTF. The CDR3 DNA reads as TGTGCCAGCTCCATCGCGTTAATTATGAGGGGCACCACTAACTATGGCTACACCTTC.

The CDR3 loop reads CASSLEQVRHETQYF. The CDR3 DNA reads TGTGCCAGCAGCTTGGAACAGGTTAGGCACGAGACCCAGTACTTC. The rearrangement joins TRBV5-4 to TRBJ2-5, with a possible D match to TRBD1 (5 bases). Germline values: CDR1 SGHNT, CDR2 YYREEE (reference sequence). The CDR3 is 15 residues long. Trimming took 0 bases from V and 5 from J, leaving 14 bases between them. The whole variable domain, remainder taken from reference TRBV5-4 and TRBJ2-5, is ETGVTQSPTHLIKTRGQQVTLRCSSQSGHNTVSWYQQALGQGPQFIFQYYREEENGRGNFPPRFSGLQFPNYSSELNVNALELDDSALYLCASSLEQVRHETQYFGPGTRLLVL.

This clone was seen only once. The chain uses TRBV28 and TRBJ1-1; D is unclear. Germline lookup yields CDR1 MDHEN and CDR2 SYDVKM. The CDR3 is 13 amino acids. V was trimmed by 5 bases and J by 1 base, leaving 8 bases between them. CDR3 loop: CASSLRKNTEAFF. DNA of the CDR3: TGTGCCAGCAGTCTTAGAAAGAACACTGAAGCTTTCTTT.

The rearrangement joins TRBV5-1 to TRBJ1-1; TRBD1 is a possible D gene (5 bases). The CDR3 loop spans 16 amino acids. The V end was cut by 5 bases, the J end by 0 bases, with 17 bases between. CDR1 is SGHRS and CDR2 is YFSETQ in the germline V gene. DNA of the CDR3: TGCGCCAGCAGGCCGACAGCCCTCTTAGTGAACACTGAAGCTTTCTTT. Protein product: CASRPTALLVNTEAFF.

The DNA of the CDR3 is TGTGCCAGCAGCTTAGTTTTCCGAAGCGAGCAGTACTTC. This sequence encodes CASSLVFRSEQYF. This chain connects TRBV11-3 to TRBJ2-7; D ambiguous. The length of the CDR3 is 13 residues. The germline V gene encodes CDR1 SGHNT and CDR2 YENEEA. V lost 1 base to trimming and J lost 6 bases, with 10 bases between them. The full variable domain, its missing parts supplied by reference TRBV11-3 and TRBJ2-7, is EAGVVQSPRYKIIEKKQPVAFWCNPISGHNTLYWYLQNLGQGPELLIRYENEEAVDDSQLPKDRFSAERLKGVDSTLKIQPAELGDSAVYLCASSLVFRSEQYFGPGTRLTVT.

This chain uses TRBV16 with TRBJ1-5; no definite D call. There are 12 residues in the CDR3. Deletions cut 4 bases from V and 2 bases from J, with 3 bases between. Germline V gene data show CDR1 as KGHSY and CDR2 as FQNENV. In DNA, the CDR3 is TGTGCCAGCAGCCTGCGCAATCAGCCCCAGCATTTT. This sequence encodes CASSLRNQPQHF.

The chain is built from TRBV13 and TRBJ1-2, with 7 bases matching TRBD1. The J segment lost 7 bases and the V segment lost 0 bases, leaving 14 bases of the junction unmatched. CDR3 length: 17 residues. Germline V gives CDR1 PRHDT, CDR2 FYEKMQ (reference sequence). The CDR3 DNA follows: TGTGCCAGCAGCTTAGGGAAGGGGGCGCTCTTAGGGTCTGGCTACACCTTC. Amino acids: CASSLGKGALLGSGYTF.

The genes are TRBV29-1 and TRBJ1-3, with 7 bases matching TRBD1. J lost 4 bases, V lost 6 bases, and 3 bases had no gene match. The CDR3 spans 12 residues. Germline-derived CDR1 and CDR2 are SQVTM and ANQGSEA. The CDR3 bases are TGCAGCGTGGGGACAGCAGGAAACACCATATATTTT. Its translation: CSVGTAGNTIYF.